Shown below are 7 T cell receptor beta chains from a single sample sequenced in a study of CD8 T cells in ankylosing spondylitis. Study outcomes and limitations: Apparently characteristic of ankylosing spondylitis blood was a TCR beta motif (roughly 8 highly homologous variants).

TCRdb re-called the 5' RACE reads with MiXCR, one entry per CDR3 protein. The data hold hundreds of thousands of distinct CDR3 sequences, with 12% observed a single time. Their cognate antigens are unknown. Sequences were obtained from blood, either unsorted or a sorted T cell fraction (not recorded which). Source of these receptors: a male donor with ankylosing spondylitis.

This clonotype has only a few counts. The chain links TRBV5-1 to TRBJ2-2; 10 nucleotides match TRBD1. The CDR3 spans 13 residues. With V trimmed by 2 bases and J by 15 bases, 7 bases remained unmatched. The germline V gene encodes CDR1 SGHRS and CDR2 YFSETQ. CDR3 sequence reads: CASSFGQGGGLFF. As DNA, the CDR3 is TGCGCCAGCAGCTTTGGACAGGGGGGTGGATTGTTTTTT.

The rearrangement links TRBV12-2 to TRBJ2-7; the table's D call, TRBD2, was not checked against the DNA. TRBV12-2 is a recognized pseudogene. This CDR3 is 16 amino acids long. CDR3 DNA sequence: TGTGCAAGTCGCTTAGCAAGCGGGAGGGCGGTCTACGAGCAGTACGTC. Translation: CASRLASGRAVYEQYV.

This clonotype appeared a few times. The chain employs TRBV14 and TRBJ1-4, with D perhaps TRBD1 (5 bases). The CDR3 runs to 16 residues. Germline CDR1 reads SGHDN; CDR2 reads FVKESK. The V and J ends lost 4 bases and 7 bases respectively, with 19 bases between them. CDR3 nucleotides: TGTGCCAGCAGCCCCTCGATTGGGGGATTTCGTGAAAAACTGTTTTTT. This sequence encodes CASSPSIGGFREKLFF.

The chain employs TRBV7-2 and TRBJ2-3, with a tentative D call TRBD1 (6 bases). There are 15 residues in the CDR3. CDR1 is SGHTA and CDR2 is FQGNSA in the germline V gene. Trimming removed 5 bases at V and 0 bases at J, with 12 bases between. The CDR3 loop is CASSIQGTSTDTQYF. Written as DNA, the CDR3 is TGTGCCAGCAGCATACAGGGTACTAGCACAGATACGCAGTATTTT.

The CDR3 DNA is TGCAGTGCCAAGGGACAGGGGAATCTCGGGACTAGCGGGAGGGCCAGGTACAATGAGCAGTTCTTC. The encoded protein is CSAKGQGNLGTSGRARYNEQFF. The chain employs TRBV20-1 and TRBJ2-1; 16 bases map to TRBD2. The germline V gene has CDR1 DFQATT and CDR2 SNEGSKA (reference sequence). The CDR3 is 22 residues long. J lost 4 bases, V lost 6 bases, and 24 bases had no gene match.

The table lists this clonotype with a few counts. The chain uses TRBV3-1 and TRBJ2-1, with 8 bases matching TRBD2. Germline CDR1 and CDR2: LGHDT and YNNKEL (reference sequence). Germline trimming cut 1 base from V and 3 bases from J; bases unmatched to any gene: 8. This CDR3 has 17 residues. CDR3 DNA: TGTGCCAGCAGCCAAGGGGGTCTAGCGGGCCTCTACAATGAGCAGTTCTTC. This codes for CASSQGGLAGLYNEQFF.

The genes are TRBV7-2 and TRBJ2-7; tentative D call: TRBD1 (7 bases). V shed 4 bases and J shed 5 bases, with 24 bases lying between them. The CDR3 has 17 residues. Germline assignment: CDR1 SGHTA and CDR2 FQGNSA. The CDR3 DNA sequence: TGTGCCAGCAGCTCAGTGCCTCGCGGGAAGGGGGCCCACGAGCAGTACGTC. This gives the protein CASSSVPRGKGAHEQYV.